The 20 T cell receptor beta chains reported below all come from one sample, sequenced in a study of cytomegalovirus exposure and HLA in healthy donors. This PCR relied on a set of 60 Vbeta primers and 13 Jbeta primers. TCRdb's copy holds only in-frame clones and misses some; the assay was immunoSEQ multiplex PCR. The sample has approximately 92,000 clones, 81% seen once; the top ten hold roughly 4%. Sequencing was carried out using PBMCs. All receptors come from a woman in her seventies in good health and CMV-seropositive.

A remark on this clone: This CDR3 is also generated by other DNA sequences in the sample. V is TRBV7-2 and J is TRBJ2-3; D not resolved. Trimming shortened V by 3 bases and J by 1 base, and 5 bases separated the two germline ends. The CDR3 is made up of 13 amino acids. From germline, CDR1 is SGHTA and CDR2 FQGNSA. CDR3 DNA: TGTGCCAGCAGCTTGTTAGGCACAGATACGCAGTATTTT. Translated: CASSLLGTDTQYF.

The rearrangement links TRBV27 to TRBJ2-3, with D possibly being TRBD1 (6 bases). V was pared by 2 bases and J by 0 bases, with 18 bases between. CDR1 and CDR2 (germline): MNHEY, SMNVEV (reference sequence). The CDR3 is made up of 18 amino acids. The CDR3 sequence is CASSLAGVRAYSTDTQYF. The CDR3 DNA reads as TGTGCCAGCAGTTTAGCAGGGGTGCGGGCGTATAGCACAGATACGCAGTATTTT.

The chain carries TRBV5-1 and TRBJ1-5; possibly TRBD1 for D (6 bases). Germline V gene data show CDR1 as SGHRS and CDR2 as YFSETQ. This CDR3 spans 15 amino acids. The V gene lost 2 bases and the J gene lost 6 bases, with 15 bases spanning the gap. CDR3 coding DNA: TGCGCCAGCAGCTTCACCACAGGGTGGGGTCAGCCCCAGCATTTT. Translating gives CASSFTTGWGQPQHF.

V is TRBV28 and J is TRBJ2-5; possibly TRBD1 for D (8 bases). Trimming cost V 6 bases and J 2 bases, with 16 bases left between them. The CDR3 is 15 amino acids. CDR1 and CDR2 from the germline V gene are MDHEN and SYDVKM. This CDR3 is CASRTNRGGQETQYF. The CDR3 nucleotides read TGTGCCAGCAGAACTAACAGGGGGGGACAAGAGACCCAGTACTTC. The variable domain in full, completed from reference TRBV28 and TRBJ2-5, reads DVKVTQSSRYLVKRTGEKVFLECVQDMDHENMFWYRQDPGLGLRLIYFSYDVKMKEKGDIPEGYSVSREKKERFSLILESASTNQTSMYLCASRTNRGGQETQYFGPGTRLLVL.

The rearrangement uses TRBV7-2 and TRBJ2-1; no definite D call. The germline V gene encodes CDR1 SGHTA and CDR2 FQGNSA. This CDR3 is built from 14 residues. The V gene lost 1 base and the J gene lost 4 bases, with 8 bases spanning the gap. The CDR3 sequence is CASSLDPLYNEQFF. Here the CDR3 DNA reads TGTGCCAGCAGCTTAGATCCGTTATACAATGAGCAGTTCTTC.

This chain joins TRBV5-1 and TRBJ2-3; D possibly corresponds to TRBD1 (5 bases). V gave up 5 bases and J gave up 2 bases, with 15 bases separating them. This CDR3 has 15 amino acids. CDR1 is SGHRS, CDR2 YFSETQ, per germline. CDR3 region: CASRPLGAITDTQYF. The CDR3 DNA is TGCGCCAGCAGACCCTTAGGGGCGATCACAGATACGCAGTATTTT.

The rearrangement uses TRBV25-1 and TRBJ2-7; D is undetermined. The CDR3 is 13 amino acids. V dropped 3 bases and J dropped 2 bases, with 8 bases sitting between them. Germline-derived CDR1 and CDR2 are MGHDK and SYGVNS. The CDR3 DNA is TGTGCCAGCAGTGATAGTCCGGCCTACGAGCAGTACTTC. Its translation is CASSDSPAYEQYF.

The chain couples TRBV4-3 to TRBJ2-1; no firm D call. Germline lookup yields CDR1 LGHNA and CDR2 YSLEER. The CDR3 contains 12 residues. Trimming left V 2 bases short and J 10 bases short, with 9 bases between. The CDR3 sequence is CASSQTTREQFF. The CDR3 coding sequence is TGCGCCAGCAGCCAAACCACGCGCGAGCAGTTCTTC.

The CDR3 DNA reads as TGTGCCAGCAGCTCCTCCACGGGGGGACGGAATAATTCACCCCTCCACTTT. Translation gives CASSSSTGGRNNSPLHF. The chain carries TRBV9 and TRBJ1-6; D perhaps matches TRBD1 (5 bases). With 4 bases removed from V and 5 bases from J, the gap between germline ends came to 19 bases. Germline lookup yields CDR1 SGDLS and CDR2 YYNGEE. The CDR3 length is 17 residues.

This chain joins TRBV29-1 and TRBJ1-1, with 12 positions matching TRBD1. Germline V gene lookup returns CDR1 SQVTM and CDR2 ANQGSEA. The CDR3 runs 13 residues. The V segment lost 7 bases and the J segment 6 bases; nucleotides outside the gene matches: 6. DNA for the CDR3: TGCAGCGCCCCGGGACAGGGGGCGGCTGAAGCTTTCTTT. Protein sequence: CSAPGQGAAEAFF.

The sample holds a few counts of this clone. The V call is TRBV4-2, the J call TRBJ1-1; 7 bases are a match to TRBD1. The trim removed 6 bases at V and 4 bases at J, leaving 5 bases unmatched. The CDR3 has 13 residues. Germline CDR1 is LGHNA and CDR2 is YNFKEQ. DNA of the CDR3: TGTGCCAGCAGTGGACAGGTTACCACTGAAGCTTTCTTT. It encodes CASSGQVTTEAFF.

The gene calls are TRBV6-5 and TRBJ1-5, with TRBD1 identical over 7 bases. CDR1 is MNHEY and CDR2 is SVGAGI in the germline V gene. V dropped 5 bases and J dropped 4; count of bases not matched to a gene: 2. The CDR3 sequence is 13 residues long. CDR3 sequence: CASSGQENQPQHF. For the CDR3, the DNA is TGTGCCAGCAGTGGACAGGAAAATCAGCCCCAGCATTTT.

The CDR3 protein is CASGLRTDTQYF. In nucleotides, the CDR3 is TGTGCCAGCGGACTACGCACAGATACGCAGTATTTT. This chain connects TRBV2 to TRBJ2-3; maybe TRBD2 (6 bases). The CDR3 sequence is 12 residues long. Germline values: CDR1 SNHLY, CDR2 FYNNEI. Trimming removed 8 bases from V and 1 base from J, with 7 bases in between.

The rearrangement uses TRBV9 and TRBJ2-7; D unclear. The CDR3 runs 12 residues. Germline V gene lookup returns CDR1 SGDLS and CDR2 YYNGEE. V lost 0 bases and J 2 bases, leaving 3 bases between the germline ends. The CDR3 protein is CASSVGAYEQYF. The CDR3 DNA sequence: TGTGCCAGCAGCGTAGGAGCCTACGAGCAGTACTTC.

The chain joins TRBV14 to TRBJ2-7, with 12 bases fitting TRBD1. The CDR3 runs 15 residues. Germline V gives CDR1 SGHDN, CDR2 FVKESK. V shed 4 bases and J 9 bases; nucleotides not matched to a gene: 10. This chain's CDR3 is CASSPAWDRGQGQYF. The CDR3 bases are TGTGCCAGCAGCCCAGCCTGGGACAGGGGGCAGGGGCAGTACTTC.

The rearrangement uses TRBV9 and TRBJ2-5, with 7 bases identical to TRBD2. This CDR3 contains 15 residues. Germline V CDR1 and CDR2: SGDLS, YYNGEE. Losses at the gene ends were 4 bases for V and 5 bases for J; bases not matched to a gene: 11. The chain's CDR3 is CASSPIGGSRETQYF. For the CDR3, the DNA is TGTGCCAGCAGCCCTATTGGCGGGAGTAGGGAGACCCAGTACTTC.

This chain uses TRBV5-5 with TRBJ2-2, with TRBD2 matching over 9 bases. V lost 0 bases to trimming and J lost 1 base; unmatched junction nucleotides: 4. CDR1 and CDR2 (germline): SGHKS, YYEKEE (reference sequence). This CDR3 spans 17 amino acids. The CDR3 DNA sequence: TGTGCCAGCAGCTTGGAGTTTAGCGGGAGGAACACCGGGGAGCTGTTTTTT. Residues: CASSLEFSGRNTGELFF. Variable domain in full (rest from reference TRBV5-5 and TRBJ2-2): DAGVTQSPTHLIKTRGQQVTLRCSPISGHKSVSWYQQVLGQGPQFIFQYYEKEERGRGNFPDRFSARQFPNYSSELNVNALLLGDSALYLCASSLEFSGRNTGELFFGEGSRLTVL.

V is TRBV30 and J is TRBJ2-7, with D perhaps matching TRBD2 (6 bases). This CDR3 contains 15 residues. Germline V gene sequence: CDR1 GTSNPN, CDR2 SVGIG (reference sequence). V was cut by 2 bases and J by 3 bases, with 17 bases left in between. The CDR3 sequence is CAWSLKGGILYEQYF. Here the CDR3 DNA reads TGTGCCTGGAGTCTGAAGGGCGGGATTCTCTACGAGCAGTACTTC.

The V gene is TRBV7-9, the J gene TRBJ1-4, with 7 bases identical to TRBD1. Germline V CDR1 and CDR2: SEHNR, FQNEAQ (reference sequence). The CDR3 runs 15 residues. The V segment lost 0 bases and the J segment 8 bases; nucleotides outside the gene matches: 6. CDR3 sequence (DNA): TGTGCCAGCAGCTTAGCGGCAGGGGGTCGGGAAAAACTGTTTTTT. It translates to CASSLAAGGREKLFF. Supplemented by reference TRBV7-9 and TRBJ1-4, the full variable domain reads DTGVSQNPRHKITKRGQNVTFRCDPISEHNRLYWYRQTLGQGPEFLTYFQNEAQLEKSRLLSDRFSAERPKGSFSTLEIQRTEQGDSAMYLCASSLAAGGREKLFFGSGTQLSVL.

V gene TRBV7-3 combines with J gene TRBJ1-1, with D perhaps matching TRBD1 (6 bases). Trimming removed 0 bases from V and 4 bases from J, with 18 bases in between. Germline values: CDR1 SGHTA, CDR2 FQGTGA. The CDR3 sequence is 17 residues long. CDR3 region: CASSLTSGGGEGTEAFF. CDR3 DNA sequence: TGTGCCAGCAGCTTAACATCTGGGGGGGGCGAGGGCACTGAAGCTTTCTTT.